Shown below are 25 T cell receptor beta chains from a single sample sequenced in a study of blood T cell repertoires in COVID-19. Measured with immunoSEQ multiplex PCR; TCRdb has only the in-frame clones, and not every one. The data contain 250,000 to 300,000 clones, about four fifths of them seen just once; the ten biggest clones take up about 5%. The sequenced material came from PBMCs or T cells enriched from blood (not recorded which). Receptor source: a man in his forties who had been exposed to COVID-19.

CDR3 in DNA: TGTGCCAGCAGCGCACACAGGATTTCGACCAATGAAAAACTGTTTTTT. This encodes CASSAHRISTNEKLFF. The V call is TRBV5-8, the J call TRBJ1-4; possible D gene TRBD1, 5 bases. V was shortened by 4 bases and J by 5 bases, with 18 bases between the two germline ends. Germline lookup yields CDR1 SGHTS and CDR2 YDEGEE. The CDR3 length is 16 residues.

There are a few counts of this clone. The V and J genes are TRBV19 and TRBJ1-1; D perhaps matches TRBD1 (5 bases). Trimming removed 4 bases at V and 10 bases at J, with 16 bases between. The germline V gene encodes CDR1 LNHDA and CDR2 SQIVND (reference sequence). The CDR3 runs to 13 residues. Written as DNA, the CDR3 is TGTGCCAGTAGTAAATTAAGGGGCTCGGTAGCTTTCTTT. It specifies CASSKLRGSVAFF.

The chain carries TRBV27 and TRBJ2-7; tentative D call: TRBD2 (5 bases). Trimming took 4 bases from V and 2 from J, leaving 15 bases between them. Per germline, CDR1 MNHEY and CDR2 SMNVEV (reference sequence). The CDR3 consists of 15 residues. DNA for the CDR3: TGTGCCAGCAGTTCCCTCTGGCGGGCCCCCTACGAGCAGTACTTC. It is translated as CASSSLWRAPYEQYF.

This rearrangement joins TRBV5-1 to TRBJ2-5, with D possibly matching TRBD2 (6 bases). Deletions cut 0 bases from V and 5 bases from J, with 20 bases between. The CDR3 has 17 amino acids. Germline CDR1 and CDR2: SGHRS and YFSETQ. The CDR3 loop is CASSLGLLGGVAETQYF. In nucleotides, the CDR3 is TGCGCCAGCAGCTTGGGACTTTTAGGCGGGGTAGCCGAGACCCAGTACTTC.

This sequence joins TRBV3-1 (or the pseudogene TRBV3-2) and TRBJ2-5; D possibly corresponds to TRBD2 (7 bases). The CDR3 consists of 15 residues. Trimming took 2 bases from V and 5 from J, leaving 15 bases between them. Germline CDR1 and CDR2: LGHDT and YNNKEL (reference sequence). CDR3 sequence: CASSQRAGAGETQYF. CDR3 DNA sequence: TGTGCCAGCAGCCAAAGGGCGGGGGCCGGCGAGACCCAGTACTTC.

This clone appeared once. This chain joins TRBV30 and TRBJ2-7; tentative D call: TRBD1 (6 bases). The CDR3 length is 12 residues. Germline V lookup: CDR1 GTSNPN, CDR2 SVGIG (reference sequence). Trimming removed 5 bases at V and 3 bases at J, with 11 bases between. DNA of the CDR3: TGTGCCTGGCTTAGGACAGACTACGAGCAGTACTTC. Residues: CAWLRTDYEQYF.

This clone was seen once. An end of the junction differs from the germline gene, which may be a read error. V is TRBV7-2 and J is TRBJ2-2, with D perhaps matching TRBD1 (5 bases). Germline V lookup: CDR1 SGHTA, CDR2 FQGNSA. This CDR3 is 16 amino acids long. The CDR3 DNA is TGTGCCAGCAGCCCCACCCGCCCAGGGAACGCCGGGGAGCTGTTTTTT. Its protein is CASSPTRPGNAGELFF.

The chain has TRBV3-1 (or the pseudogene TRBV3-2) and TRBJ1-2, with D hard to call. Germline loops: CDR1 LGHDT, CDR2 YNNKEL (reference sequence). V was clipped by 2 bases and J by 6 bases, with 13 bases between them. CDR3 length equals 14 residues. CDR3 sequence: CASSQHTLVNGYTF. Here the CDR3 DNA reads TGTGCCAGCAGCCAACACACATTGGTCAATGGCTACACCTTC.

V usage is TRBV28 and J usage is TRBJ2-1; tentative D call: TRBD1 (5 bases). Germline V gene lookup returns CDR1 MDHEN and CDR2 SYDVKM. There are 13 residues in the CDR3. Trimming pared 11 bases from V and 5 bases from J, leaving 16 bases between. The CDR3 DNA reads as TGTGCCCTAGGGGTGGGCCTAGACAATGAGCAGTTCTTC. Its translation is CALGVGLDNEQFF.

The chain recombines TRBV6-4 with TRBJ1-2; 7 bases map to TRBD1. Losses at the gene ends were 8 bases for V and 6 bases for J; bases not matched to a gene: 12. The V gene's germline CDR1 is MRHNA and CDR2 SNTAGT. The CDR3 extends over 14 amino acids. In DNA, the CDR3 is TGTGCCAGCCTAGAAACCGGGACAGCAGATGGCTACACCTTC. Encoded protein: CASLETGTADGYTF.

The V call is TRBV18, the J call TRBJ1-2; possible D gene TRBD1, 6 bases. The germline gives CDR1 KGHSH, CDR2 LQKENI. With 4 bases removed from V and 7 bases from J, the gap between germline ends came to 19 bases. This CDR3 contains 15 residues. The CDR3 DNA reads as TGTGCCAGCTCACTGGATATCCAGGGGTCATTTGGCTACACCTTC. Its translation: CASSLDIQGSFGYTF.

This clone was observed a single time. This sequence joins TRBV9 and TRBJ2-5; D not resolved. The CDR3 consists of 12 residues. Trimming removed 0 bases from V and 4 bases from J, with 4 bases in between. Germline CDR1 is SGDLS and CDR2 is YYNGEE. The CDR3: CASSVAGETQYF. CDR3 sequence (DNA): TGTGCCAGCAGCGTAGCAGGAGAGACCCAGTACTTC.

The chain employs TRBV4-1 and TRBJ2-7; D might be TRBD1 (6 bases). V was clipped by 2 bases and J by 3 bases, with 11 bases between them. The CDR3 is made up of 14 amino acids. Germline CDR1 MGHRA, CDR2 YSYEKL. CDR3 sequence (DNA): TGCGCCAGCAGCCAATTGGGGGCCGACTACGAGCAGTACTTC. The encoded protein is CASSQLGADYEQYF.

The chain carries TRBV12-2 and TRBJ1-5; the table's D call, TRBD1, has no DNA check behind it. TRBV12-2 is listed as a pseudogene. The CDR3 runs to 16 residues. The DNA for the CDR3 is TGTGCAAGTCGCCTTACGGACAGGAGGAAGGATCAGCCCCAGCATTTT. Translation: CASRLTDRRKDQPQHF.

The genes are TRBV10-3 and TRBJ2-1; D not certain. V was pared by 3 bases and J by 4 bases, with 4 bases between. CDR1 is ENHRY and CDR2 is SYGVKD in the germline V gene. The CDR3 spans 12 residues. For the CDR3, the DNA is TGTGCCATCAGTGAACGGTACAATGAGCAGTTCTTC. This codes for CAISERYNEQFF.

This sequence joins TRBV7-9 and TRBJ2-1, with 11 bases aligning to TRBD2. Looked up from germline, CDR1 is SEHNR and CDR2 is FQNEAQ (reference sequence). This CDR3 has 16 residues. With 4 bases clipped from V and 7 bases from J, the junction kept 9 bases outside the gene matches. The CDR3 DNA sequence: TGTGCCAGCAGCTCATGGGGACTAGCGGAGACGAATGAGCAGTTCTTC. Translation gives CASSSWGLAETNEQFF. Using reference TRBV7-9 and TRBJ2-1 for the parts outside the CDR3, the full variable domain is DTGVSQNPRHKITKRGQNVTFRCDPISEHNRLYWYRQTLGQGPEFLTYFQNEAQLEKSRLLSDRFSAERPKGSFSTLEIQRTEQGDSAMYLCASSSWGLAETNEQFFGPGTRLTVL.

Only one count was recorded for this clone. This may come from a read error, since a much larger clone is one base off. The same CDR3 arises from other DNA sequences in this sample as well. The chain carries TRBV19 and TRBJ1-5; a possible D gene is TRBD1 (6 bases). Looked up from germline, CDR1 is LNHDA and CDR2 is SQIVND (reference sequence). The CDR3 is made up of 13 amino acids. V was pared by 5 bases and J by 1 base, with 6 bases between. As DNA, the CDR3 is TGTGCCAGTAGTGGACAGAGCAATCAGCCCCAGCATTTT. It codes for CASSGQSNQPQHF.

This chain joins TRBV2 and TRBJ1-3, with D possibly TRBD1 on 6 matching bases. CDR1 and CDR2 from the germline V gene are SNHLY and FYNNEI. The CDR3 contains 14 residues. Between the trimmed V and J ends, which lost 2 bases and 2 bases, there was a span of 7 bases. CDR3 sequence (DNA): TGTGCCAGCAGTGAAAACAGGGCTGGAAACACCATATATTTT. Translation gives CASSENRAGNTIYF. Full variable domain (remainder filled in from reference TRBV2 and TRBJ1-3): EPEVTQTPSHQVTQMGQEVILRCVPISNHLYFYWYRQILGQKVEFLVSFYNNEISEKSEIFDDQFSVERPDGSNFTLKIRSTKLEDSAMYFCASSENRAGNTIYFGEGSWLTVV.

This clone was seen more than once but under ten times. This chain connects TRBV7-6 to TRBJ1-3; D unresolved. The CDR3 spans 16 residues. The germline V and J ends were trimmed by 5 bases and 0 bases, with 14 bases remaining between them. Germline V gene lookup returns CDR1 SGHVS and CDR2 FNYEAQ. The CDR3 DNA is TGTGCCAGCAGCCGAGGTACCAAATCCTCTGGAAACACCATATATTTT. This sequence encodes CASSRGTKSSGNTIYF.

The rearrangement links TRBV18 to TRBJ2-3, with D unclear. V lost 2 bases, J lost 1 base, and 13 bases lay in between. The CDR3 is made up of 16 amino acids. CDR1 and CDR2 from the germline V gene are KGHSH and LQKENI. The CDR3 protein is CASSPMIQRGTDTQYF. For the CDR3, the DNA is TGTGCCAGCTCACCAATGATCCAACGGGGCACAGATACGCAGTATTTT.

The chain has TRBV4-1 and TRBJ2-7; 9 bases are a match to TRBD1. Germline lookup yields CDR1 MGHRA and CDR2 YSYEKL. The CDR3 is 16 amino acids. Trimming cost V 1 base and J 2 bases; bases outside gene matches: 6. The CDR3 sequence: CASSQVSGQGPYEQYF. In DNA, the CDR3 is TGCGCCAGCAGCCAAGTGTCCGGACAGGGGCCCTACGAGCAGTACTTC.

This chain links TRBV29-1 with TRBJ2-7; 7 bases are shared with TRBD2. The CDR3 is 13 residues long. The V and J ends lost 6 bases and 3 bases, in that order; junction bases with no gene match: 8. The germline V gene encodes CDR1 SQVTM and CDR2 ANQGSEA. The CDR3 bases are TGCAGCGTGGGGAGCGGGACTATCTACGAGCAGTACTTC. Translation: CSVGSGTIYEQYF.

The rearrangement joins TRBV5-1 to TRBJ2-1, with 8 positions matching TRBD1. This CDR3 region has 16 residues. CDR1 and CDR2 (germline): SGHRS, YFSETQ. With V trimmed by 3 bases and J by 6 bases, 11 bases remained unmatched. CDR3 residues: CASSSGQGTRLNEQFF. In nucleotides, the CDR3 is TGCGCCAGCAGCTCCGGACAGGGCACAAGGCTCAATGAGCAGTTCTTC.

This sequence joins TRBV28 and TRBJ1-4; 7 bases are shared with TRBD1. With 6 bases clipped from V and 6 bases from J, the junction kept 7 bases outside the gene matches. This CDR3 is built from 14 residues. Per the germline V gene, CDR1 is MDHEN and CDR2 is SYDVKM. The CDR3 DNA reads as TGTGCCAGCAGAGGAGGGGGCTCGGATGAAAAACTGTTTTTT. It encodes CASRGGGSDEKLFF. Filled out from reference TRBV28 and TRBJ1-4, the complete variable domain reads DVKVTQSSRYLVKRTGEKVFLECVQDMDHENMFWYRQDPGLGLRLIYFSYDVKMKEKGDIPEGYSVSREKKERFSLILESASTNQTSMYLCASRGGGSDEKLFFGSGTQLSVL.

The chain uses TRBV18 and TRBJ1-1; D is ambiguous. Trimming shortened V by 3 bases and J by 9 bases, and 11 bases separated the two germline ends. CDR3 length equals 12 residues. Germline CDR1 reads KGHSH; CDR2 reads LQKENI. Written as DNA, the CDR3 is TGTGCCAGCTCACCTAACCGGGAGCAAGCTTTCTTT. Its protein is CASSPNREQAFF. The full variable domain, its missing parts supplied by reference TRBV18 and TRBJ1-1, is NAGVMQNPRHLVRRRGQEARLRCSPMKGHSHVYWYRQLPEEGLKFMVYLQKENIIDESGMPKERFSAEFPKEGPSILRIQQVVRGDSAAYFCASSPNREQAFFGQGTRLTVV.